This TCR beta chain was identified in a study of blood T cell repertoires in COVID-19. Study information: Acute and convalescent COVID-19 samples came from the United States, Italy and Spain. The analysed material was cDNA or gDNA that came from T cells, B-cell-depleted T cells, or PBMCs.

This CDR3 spans 14 amino acids. In the authors' workflow: Amplifying reference gene primers gave estimates of nucleated cell counts. Produced via immunoSEQ multiplex PCR; TCRdb's table is partial and in-frame only. D and trimming were read from the DNA, whereas the V and J calls and clone size are those reported in that table. The sample carries about 160,000 clones, approximately 86% recorded once. The V gene is TRBV21-1, the J gene TRBJ2-3; TRBD1, the D gene given by the table, was not confirmed from the DNA. TRBV21-1 is a pseudogene locus. This TCR came from a man aged 55 to 70 who had recovered from COVID-19. Source material: peripheral blood. CDR3 nucleotide sequence: TGTGCCAGGGGGCGGACCACTCCCTGGTATACGCAGTATTTT. Residues: CARGRTTPWYTQYF.